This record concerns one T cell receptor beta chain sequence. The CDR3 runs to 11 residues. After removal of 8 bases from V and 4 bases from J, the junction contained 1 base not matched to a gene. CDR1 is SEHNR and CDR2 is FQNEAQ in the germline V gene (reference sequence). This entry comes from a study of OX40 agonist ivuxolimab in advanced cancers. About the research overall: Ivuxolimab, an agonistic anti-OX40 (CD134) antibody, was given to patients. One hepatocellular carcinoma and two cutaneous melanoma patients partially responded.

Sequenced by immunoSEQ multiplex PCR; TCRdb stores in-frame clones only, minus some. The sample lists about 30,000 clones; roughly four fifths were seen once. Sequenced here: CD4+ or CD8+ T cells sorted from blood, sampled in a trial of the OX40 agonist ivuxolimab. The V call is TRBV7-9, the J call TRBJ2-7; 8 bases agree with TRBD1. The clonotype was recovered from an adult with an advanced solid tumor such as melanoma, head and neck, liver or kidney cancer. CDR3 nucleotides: TGTGCCAGCGACAGGGGATACGAGCAGTACTTC. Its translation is CASDRGYEQYF.